The entry below describes one TCR beta chain. The antigen is undetermined. The sample is drawn from a study of T cells in Graves' hyperthyroidism and ophthalmopathy. Notes on the study in general: Among clonotypes expanded in thyroid above 0.001, most were also found in blood.

Germline CDR1 LNHDA, CDR2 SQIVND (reference sequence). J gave up 5 bases and V 1 base, and 2 bases lay outside the gene matches. The CDR3 runs 15 residues. RNA transcripts yielded amplified TCR beta CDR3 regions. With the HTBI primer set, the TCR CDR3 went through a first round of RT-PCR. TCRdb fed the multiplex PCR reads into MiXCR, producing one record per CDR3 protein. This table holds 500,000 to 550,000 distinct CDR3 sequences, approximately 20% found once. This receptor was taken from a man aged 40-49 years with Graves' ophthalmopathy. The rearrangement uses TRBV19 and TRBJ2-7, with 13 bases aligning to TRBD2. The specimen was blood. CDR3 in amino acids: CASSIAGTSGDEQYF. Here the CDR3 DNA reads TGTGCCAGTAGTATAGCCGGGACTAGCGGGGACGAGCAGTACTTC.